These 21 T cell receptor beta chains came from one sample sequenced in a study of CD8+CD57+ T cells in acquired aplastic anemia. General study findings and limits: Reduced diversity was recorded for CD8+CD57+ cells relative to total CD4+ and CD8+ pools in patients.

The authors sequenced patients whose flow cytometry had shown CD8+CD57+ cell expansion. Their antigens remain unidentified. Genomic DNA, the template, was used for profiling of the TCR beta VDJ and CDR3. TCRdb processed the reads anew with MiXCR; each CDR3 protein has one entry. The sample shows about 17,000 distinct CDR3 sequences, over 35% of them seen only once. The sample was CD8+CD57+ T cells sorted from PBMCs. Subset described: bead-enriched CD8+CD57+ effector memory T cells from SAA patients. The receptors stem from a human donor with aplastic anemia.

The V gene is TRBV20-1, the J gene TRBJ2-7; 8 bases align to TRBD2. Germline V gives CDR1 DFQATT, CDR2 SNEGSKA (reference sequence). V was pared by 3 bases and J by 3 bases, with 1 base of the junction left unmatched. This CDR3 is 12 amino acids long. CDR3 amino acids: CSASLAGYEQYF. CDR3 nucleotide sequence: TGCAGTGCTAGTCTAGCGGGCTACGAGCAGTACTTC.

V gene TRBV20-1 combines with J gene TRBJ2-7; 8 bases map to TRBD1. Trimming at V came to 0 bases and at J to 5 bases, leaving 6 bases not matched to a gene. The CDR3 is made up of 14 amino acids. Per the germline V gene, CDR1 is DFQATT and CDR2 is SNEGSKA (reference sequence). The CDR3 DNA is TGCAGTGCTAGAGAGCGCAGGGGGCGCGACGAGCAGTACTTC. Translation gives CSARERRGRDEQYF.

This clonotype was counted ten times or more. Here the CDR3 reads CASSHGQGAGGYTF. As DNA, the CDR3 is TGTGCCAGCAGCCACGGACAGGGCGCTGGTGGCTACACCTTC. The genes are TRBV3-1 and TRBJ1-2; TRBD1 aligns across 8 bases. V trimming: 3 bases; J trimming: 7 bases; junction bases outside the gene matches: 7. The V gene's germline CDR1 is LGHDT and CDR2 YNNKEL (reference sequence). This CDR3 comprises 14 residues.

In its sample, this clonotype was seen a few times. This chain connects TRBV19 to TRBJ1-5; D gene unclear. V was pared by 3 bases and J by 4 bases, with 10 bases between. CDR3 length: 14 residues. CDR1 and CDR2 from the germline V gene are LNHDA and SQIVND (reference sequence). CDR3 sequence: CASSIGDENQPQHF. CDR3 nucleotides: TGTGCCAGTAGTATTGGGGATGAGAATCAGCCCCAGCATTTT.

This chain joins TRBV15 and TRBJ2-5; D might be TRBD1 or TRBD2, each matching 5 bases. This CDR3 has 15 residues. Trimming removed 0 bases at V and 5 bases at J, with 13 bases between. Germline V gives CDR1 LNHNV, CDR2 YYDKDF (reference sequence). The CDR3 coding sequence is TGTGCCACCAGCAGAGAGGGGACCTTCGGGGAGACCCAGTACTTC. It translates to CATSREGTFGETQYF.

For this clonotype: This may be a read error: a much more frequent sequence differs by one nucleotide. This rearrangement joins TRBV10-3 to TRBJ2-7; 8 bases line up with TRBD1. Germline assignment: CDR1 ENHRY and CDR2 SYGVKD. J was trimmed by 3 bases and V by 2 bases; bases with no gene match: 6. The CDR3 runs to 15 residues. This CDR3 is CAISEGQGRLYEQYF. CDR3 DNA sequence: TGTGCCATCAGTGAGGGACAGGGCCGACTCTACGAGCAGTACTTC.

This clonotype was seen only a few times. This chain connects TRBV7-6 to TRBJ2-1; 11 bases are shared with TRBD2. Losses at the gene ends were 5 bases for V and 5 bases for J; bases not matched to a gene: 8. The CDR3 is 16 residues long. Germline V lookup: CDR1 SGHVS, CDR2 FNYEAQ. The DNA for the CDR3 is TGTGCCAGCAGCCCTCTGTTAGCGGGGGGGGACAATGAGCAGTTCTTC. Residues: CASSPLLAGGDNEQFF.

This clonotype was observed at least ten times. This chain connects TRBV9 to TRBJ1-4; maybe TRBD1 (6 bases). The CDR3 covers 17 residues. Per germline, CDR1 SGDLS and CDR2 YYNGEE. The V gene lost 3 bases and the J gene lost 0 bases, with 15 bases spanning the gap. The DNA for the CDR3 is TGTGCCAGCAGCGGAGGAGACAGGCCTGCAACTAATGAAAAACTGTTTTTT. Its protein is CASSGGDRPATNEKLFF.

The CDR3 is CSVAGGSYEQYF. The CDR3 nucleotides are TGCAGCGTCGCAGGGGGTTCCTACGAGCAGTACTTC. The rearrangement uses TRBV29-1 and TRBJ2-7; TRBD1 matches 7 bases. Germline V CDR1 and CDR2: SQVTM, ANQGSEA. The CDR3 is made up of 12 amino acids. After removal of 6 bases from V and 1 base from J, the junction contained 3 bases not matched to a gene.

The chain links TRBV9 to TRBJ2-7; 14 positions agree with TRBD2. CDR3 length equals 18 residues. With V trimmed by 4 bases and J by 2 bases, 11 bases remained unmatched. Per the germline V gene, CDR1 is SGDLS and CDR2 is YYNGEE. The CDR3 DNA follows: TGTGCCAGCAGCCCCCGTCAAGAGACTAGCGGGGGGGCCTACGAGCAGTACTTC. Its protein product is CASSPRQETSGGAYEQYF.

This clonotype was seen at least ten times. The chain combines TRBV27 with TRBJ1-5; tentative D call: TRBD1 (5 bases). CDR3 length: 15 amino acids. The germline V and J ends were trimmed by 6 bases and 3 bases, with 15 bases remaining between them. Germline assignment: CDR1 MNHEY and CDR2 SMNVEV (reference sequence). The CDR3 DNA sequence: TGTGCCAGCAGGAGCTATCAGGGTTCCAATCAGCCCCAGCATTTT. Its protein is CASRSYQGSNQPQHF.

V gene TRBV24-1 combines with J gene TRBJ2-2, with D perhaps TRBD1 (8 bases). V was pared by 5 bases and J by 5 bases, with 14 bases between. CDR1 and CDR2 (germline): KGHDR, SFDVKD. The CDR3 is 15 amino acids. CDR3 region: CATSANRGGTGELFF. The CDR3 bases are TGTGCCACCAGTGCCAACAGGGGGGGGACCGGGGAGCTGTTTTTT.

This clonotype was observed many times. The gene calls are TRBV11-2 and TRBJ2-7, with D unresolved. From germline, CDR1 is SGHAT and CDR2 FQNNGV. This CDR3 has 12 residues. V was pared by 4 bases and J by 4 bases, with 8 bases between. Here the CDR3 reads CASSYGDYEQYF. Here the CDR3 DNA reads TGTGCCAGCAGCTACGGCGATTACGAGCAGTACTTC.

In its sample, this clonotype was seen many times. The J gene is TRBJ2-7, the V gene TRBV20-1; TRBD2 matches at 8 bases. V gave up 2 bases and J gave up 0 bases; unmatched junction bases: 12. CDR3 size: 17 residues. Per the germline V gene, CDR1 is DFQATT and CDR2 is SNEGSKA (reference sequence). As DNA, the CDR3 is TGCAGTGCTAGACCTTTCCATAGCGGGGATAGCTCCTACGAGCAGTACTTC. Translating gives CSARPFHSGDSSYEQYF.

The chain uses TRBV11-1 and TRBJ2-1; TRBD2 agrees at 8 bases. Germline CDR1 SGHAT, CDR2 FQDESV (reference sequence). CDR3 length: 15 residues. Trimming at V came to 0 bases and at J to 6 bases, leaving 4 bases not matched to a gene. The CDR3 DNA is TGTGCCAGCAGCTTAGCTACTAGCGGAGGCAATGAGCAGTTCTTC. Amino acids: CASSLATSGGNEQFF.

The chain combines TRBV20-1 with TRBJ1-3, with 8 bases lining up with TRBD1. V dropped 0 bases and J dropped 5; count of bases not matched to a gene: 9. The CDR3 runs 16 residues. Germline V gene sequence: CDR1 DFQATT, CDR2 SNEGSKA (reference sequence). CDR3: CSARDRIRDRRNTIYF. CDR3 coding DNA: TGCAGTGCTAGAGATCGAATCCGGGACAGGCGAAACACCATATATTTT.

V gene TRBV7-2 combines with J gene TRBJ2-5; 10 bases match TRBD1. The CDR3 consists of 14 residues. Germline-derived CDR1 and CDR2 are SGHTA and FQGNSA. Unmatched junction bases numbered 5, after V lost 5 bases and J lost 5 bases. For the CDR3, the DNA is TGTGCCAGCAGCCCTCGGACAGGGGGGGAGACCCAGTACTTC. Its translation is CASSPRTGGETQYF.

V usage is TRBV2 and J usage is TRBJ1-6; no definite D call. The ends were cut back, 0 bases at V and 7 bases at J, with 16 bases in the middle. The CDR3 runs 17 residues. Germline V gives CDR1 SNHLY, CDR2 FYNNEI. The CDR3 protein is CASSEAAPGQRNSPLHF. CDR3 in DNA: TGTGCCAGCAGTGAAGCCGCTCCTGGCCAGAGAAATTCACCCCTCCACTTT.

The V call is TRBV6-1, the J call TRBJ2-6; D perhaps matches TRBD2 (6 bases). The CDR3 runs to 15 residues. Trimming shortened V by 4 bases and J by 0 bases, and 7 bases separated the two germline ends. Germline CDR1 reads MNHNS; CDR2 reads SASEGT. The CDR3 DNA reads as TGTGCCAGCAGTGGGGGAGGCTCTGGGGCCAACGTCCTGACTTTC. This sequence encodes CASSGGGSGANVLTF.

This clonotype has a count of ten or more. The CDR3 DNA reads TGCAGCGTTGAAGGGACAGGGGTGTACGAGCAGTACTTC. Encoded protein: CSVEGTGVYEQYF. The chain is built from TRBV29-1 and TRBJ2-7; 9 nucleotides agree with TRBD1. The germline V gene has CDR1 SQVTM and CDR2 ANQGSEA. CDR3 length equals 13 residues. J was trimmed by 4 bases and V by 1 base; bases with no gene match: 2.

The chain is built from TRBV5-1 and TRBJ2-1; tentatively, D is TRBD1 or TRBD2 (6 bases each). Trimming cost V 2 bases and J 1 base, with 10 bases left between them. The germline V gene encodes CDR1 SGHRS and CDR2 YFSETQ. The length of the CDR3 is 15 residues. Here the CDR3 reads CASSLEGGSYNEQFF. The CDR3 DNA is TGCGCCAGCAGCTTAGAAGGGGGGTCCTACAATGAGCAGTTCTTC.